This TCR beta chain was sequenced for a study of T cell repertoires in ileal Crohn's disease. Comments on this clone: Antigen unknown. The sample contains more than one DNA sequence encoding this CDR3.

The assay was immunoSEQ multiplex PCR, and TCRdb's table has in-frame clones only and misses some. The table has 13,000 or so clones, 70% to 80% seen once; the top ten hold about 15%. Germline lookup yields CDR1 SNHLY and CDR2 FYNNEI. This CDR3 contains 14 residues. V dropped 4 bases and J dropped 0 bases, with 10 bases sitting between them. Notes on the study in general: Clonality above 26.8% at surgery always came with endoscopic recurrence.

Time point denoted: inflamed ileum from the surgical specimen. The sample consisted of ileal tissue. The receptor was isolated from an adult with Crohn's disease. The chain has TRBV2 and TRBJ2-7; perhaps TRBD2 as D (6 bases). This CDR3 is CASSGRGSSYEQYF. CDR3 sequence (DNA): TGTGCCAGCAGTGGACGGGGGAGCTCCTACGAGCAGTACTTC.